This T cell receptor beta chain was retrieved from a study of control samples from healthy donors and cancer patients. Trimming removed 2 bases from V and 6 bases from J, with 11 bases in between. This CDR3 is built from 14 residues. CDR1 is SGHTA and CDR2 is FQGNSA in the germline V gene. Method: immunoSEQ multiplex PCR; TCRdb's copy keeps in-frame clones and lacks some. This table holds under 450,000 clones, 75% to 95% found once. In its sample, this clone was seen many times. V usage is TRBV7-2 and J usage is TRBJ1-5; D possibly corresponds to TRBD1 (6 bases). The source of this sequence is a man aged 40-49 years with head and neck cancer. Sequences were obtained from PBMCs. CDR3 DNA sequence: TGTGCCAGCAGCTTAACAGGGAGGAGTCAGCCCCAGCATTTT. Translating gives CASSLTGRSQPQHF.